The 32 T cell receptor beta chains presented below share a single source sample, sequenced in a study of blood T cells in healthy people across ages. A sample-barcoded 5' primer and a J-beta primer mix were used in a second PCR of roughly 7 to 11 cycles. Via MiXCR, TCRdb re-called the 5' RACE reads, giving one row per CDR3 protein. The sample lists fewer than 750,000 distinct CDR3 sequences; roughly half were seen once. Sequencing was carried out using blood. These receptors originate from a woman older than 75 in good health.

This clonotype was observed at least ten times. This chain's CDR3 is CASSPQGLYQETQYF. CDR3 bases: TGTGCCAGCAGTCCACAGGGGTTGTACCAAGAGACCCAGTACTTC. The chain joins TRBV6-6 to TRBJ2-5, with 7 bases fitting TRBD1. Trimming at V came to 5 bases and at J to 0 bases, leaving 6 bases not matched to a gene. Germline CDR1 reads MNHNY; CDR2 reads SVGAGI (reference sequence). The CDR3 spans 15 residues.

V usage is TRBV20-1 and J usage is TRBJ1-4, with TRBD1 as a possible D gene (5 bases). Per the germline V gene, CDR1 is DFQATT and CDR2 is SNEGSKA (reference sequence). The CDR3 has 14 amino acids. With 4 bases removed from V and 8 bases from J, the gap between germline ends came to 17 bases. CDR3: CSATLGVGREKLFF. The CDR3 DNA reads TGCAGTGCTACCCTGGGGGTGGGAAGGGAAAAACTGTTTTTT.

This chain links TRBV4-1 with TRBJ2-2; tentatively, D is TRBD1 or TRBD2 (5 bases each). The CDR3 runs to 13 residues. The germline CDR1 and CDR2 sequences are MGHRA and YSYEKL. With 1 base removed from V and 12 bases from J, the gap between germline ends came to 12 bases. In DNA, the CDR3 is TGCGCCAGCAGCCAAGGCGAGGGGACCAAGCTGTTTTTT. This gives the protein CASSQGEGTKLFF.

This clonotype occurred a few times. Here the CDR3 DNA reads TGTGCCAGCAGTTTCATCCGGGCCCCCACCGGGGAGCTGTTTTTT. Protein product: CASSFIRAPTGELFF. The chain carries TRBV12-3 or TRBV12-4 and TRBJ2-2; no reliable D call. V was pared by 3 bases and J by 4 bases, with 12 bases between. This CDR3 spans 15 amino acids.

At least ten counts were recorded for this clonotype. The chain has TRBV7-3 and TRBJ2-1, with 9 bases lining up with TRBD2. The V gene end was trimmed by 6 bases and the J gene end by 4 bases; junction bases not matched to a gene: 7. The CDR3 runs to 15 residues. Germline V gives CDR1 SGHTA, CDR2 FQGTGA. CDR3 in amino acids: CASRFNAGGYNEQFF. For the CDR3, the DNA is TGTGCCAGCAGATTCAACGCGGGGGGGTACAATGAGCAGTTCTTC.

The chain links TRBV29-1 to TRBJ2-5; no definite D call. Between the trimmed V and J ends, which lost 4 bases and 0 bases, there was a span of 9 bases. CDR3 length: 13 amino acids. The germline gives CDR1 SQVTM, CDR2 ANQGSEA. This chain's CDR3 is CSVVNWYQETQYF. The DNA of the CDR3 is TGCAGCGTTGTGAACTGGTACCAAGAGACCCAGTACTTC. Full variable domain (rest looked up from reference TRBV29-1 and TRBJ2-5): SAVISQKPSRDICQRGTSLTIQCQVDSQVTMMFWYRQQPGQSLTLIATANQGSEATYESGFVIDKFPISRPNLTFSTLTVSNMSPEDSSIYLCSVVNWYQETQYFGPGTRLLVL.

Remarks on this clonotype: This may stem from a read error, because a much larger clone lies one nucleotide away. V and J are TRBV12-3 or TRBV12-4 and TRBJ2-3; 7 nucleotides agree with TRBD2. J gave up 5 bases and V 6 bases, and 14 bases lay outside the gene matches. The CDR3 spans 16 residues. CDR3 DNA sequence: TGTGCCAGCAGCCAAGATCTAGCGGCGGGTTTAGATACGCAGTATTTT. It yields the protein CASSQDLAAGLDTQYF.

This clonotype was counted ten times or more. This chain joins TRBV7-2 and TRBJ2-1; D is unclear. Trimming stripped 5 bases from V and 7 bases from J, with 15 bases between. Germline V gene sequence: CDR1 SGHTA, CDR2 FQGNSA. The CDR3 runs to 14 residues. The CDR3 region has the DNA TGTGCCAGCAGCCCTTTCTCCCTGGGGAATGAGCAGTTCTTC. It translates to CASSPFSLGNEQFF.

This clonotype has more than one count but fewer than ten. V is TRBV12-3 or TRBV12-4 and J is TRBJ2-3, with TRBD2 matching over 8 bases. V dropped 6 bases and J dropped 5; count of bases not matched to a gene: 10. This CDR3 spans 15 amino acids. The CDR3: CASSIAGPALDTQYF. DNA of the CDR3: TGTGCCAGCAGCATAGCGGGACCTGCCTTAGATACGCAGTATTTT.

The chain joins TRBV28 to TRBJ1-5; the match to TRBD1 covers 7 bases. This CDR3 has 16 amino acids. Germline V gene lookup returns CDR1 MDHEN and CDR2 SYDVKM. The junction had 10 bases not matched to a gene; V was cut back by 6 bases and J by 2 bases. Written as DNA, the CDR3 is TGTGCCAGCAGCTCTTTCCAGGGGGTGCGCAATCAGCCCCAGCATTTT. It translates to CASSSFQGVRNQPQHF.

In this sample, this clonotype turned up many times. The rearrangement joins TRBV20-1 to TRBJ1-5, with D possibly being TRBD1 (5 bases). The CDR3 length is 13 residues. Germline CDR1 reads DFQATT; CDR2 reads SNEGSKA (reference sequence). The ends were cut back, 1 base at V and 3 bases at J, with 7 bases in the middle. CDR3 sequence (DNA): TGCAGTGCTAGAGGACAGCACAATCAGCCCCAGCATTTT. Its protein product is CSARGQHNQPQHF.

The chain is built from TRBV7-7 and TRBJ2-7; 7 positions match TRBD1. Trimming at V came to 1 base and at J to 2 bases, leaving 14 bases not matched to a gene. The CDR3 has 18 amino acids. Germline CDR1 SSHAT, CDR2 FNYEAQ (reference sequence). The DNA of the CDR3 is TGTGCCAGCAGCTTAGATTACGGGGCCCCAACAGGGGCCTACGAGCAGTACTTC. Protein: CASSLDYGAPTGAYEQYF. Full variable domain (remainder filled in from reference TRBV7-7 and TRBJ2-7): GAGVSQSPRYKVTKRGQDVTLRCDPISSHATLYWYQQALGQGPEFLTYFNYEAQPDKSGLPSDRFSAERPEGSISTLTIQRTEQRDSAMYRCASSLDYGAPTGAYEQYFGPGTRLTVT.

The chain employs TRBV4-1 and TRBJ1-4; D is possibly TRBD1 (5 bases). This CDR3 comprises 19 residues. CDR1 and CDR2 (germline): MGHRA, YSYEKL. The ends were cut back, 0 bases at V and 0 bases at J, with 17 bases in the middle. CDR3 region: CASSQDVREEDATNEKLFF. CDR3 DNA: TGCGCCAGCAGCCAAGATGTCAGGGAAGAGGATGCAACTAATGAAAAACTGTTTTTT.

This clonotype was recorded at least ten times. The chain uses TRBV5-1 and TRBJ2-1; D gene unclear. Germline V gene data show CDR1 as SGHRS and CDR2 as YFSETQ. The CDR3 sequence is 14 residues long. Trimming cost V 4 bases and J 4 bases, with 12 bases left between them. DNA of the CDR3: TGCGCCAGCAGCCCCTCTTGGGGATACAATGAGCAGTTCTTC. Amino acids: CASSPSWGYNEQFF.

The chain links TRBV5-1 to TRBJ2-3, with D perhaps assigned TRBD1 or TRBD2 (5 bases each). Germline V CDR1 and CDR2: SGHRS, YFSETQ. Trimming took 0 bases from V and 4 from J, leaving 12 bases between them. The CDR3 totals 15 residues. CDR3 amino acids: CASSLGDGVPDTQYF. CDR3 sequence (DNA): TGCGCCAGCAGCTTGGGGGACGGAGTGCCAGATACGCAGTATTTT.

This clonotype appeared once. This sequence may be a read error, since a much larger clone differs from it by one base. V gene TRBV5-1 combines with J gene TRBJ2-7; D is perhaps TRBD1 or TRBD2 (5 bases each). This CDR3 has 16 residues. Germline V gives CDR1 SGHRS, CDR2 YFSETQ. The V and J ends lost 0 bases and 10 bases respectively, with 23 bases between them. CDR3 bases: TGCGCCAGCAGCTTGGACCTATTGGTTGGGGGAGAGGCCCAGTACTTC. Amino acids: CASSLDLLVGGEAQYF.

DNA for the CDR3: TGTGCCAGCAGCCCGCCGTGGGCGGTTTTTCCATCTGAAGCTTTCTTT. It is translated as CASSPPWAVFPSEAFF. The chain combines TRBV3-1 with TRBJ1-1; D unresolved. CDR1 LGHDT and CDR2 YNNKEL come from the germline V gene (reference sequence). This CDR3 comprises 16 residues. V gave up 4 bases and J gave up 6 bases, with 21 bases separating them.

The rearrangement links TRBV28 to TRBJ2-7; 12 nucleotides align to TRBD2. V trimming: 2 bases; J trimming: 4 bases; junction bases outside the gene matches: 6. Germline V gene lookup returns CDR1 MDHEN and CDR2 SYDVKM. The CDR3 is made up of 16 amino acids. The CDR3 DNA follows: TGTGCCAGCAGTTTAGAGACTAGCGGGAGTATTTACGAGCAGTACTTC. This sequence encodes CASSLETSGSIYEQYF. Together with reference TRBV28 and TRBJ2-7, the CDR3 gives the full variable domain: DVKVTQSSRYLVKRTGEKVFLECVQDMDHENMFWYRQDPGLGLRLIYFSYDVKMKEKGDIPEGYSVSREKKERFSLILESASTNQTSMYLCASSLETSGSIYEQYFGPGTRLTVT.

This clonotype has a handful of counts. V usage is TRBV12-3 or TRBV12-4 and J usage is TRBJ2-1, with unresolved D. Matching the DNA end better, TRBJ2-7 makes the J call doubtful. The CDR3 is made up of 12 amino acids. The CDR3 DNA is TGTGCCAGCAGTTACCCCTCCAATGAGCAGTACTTC. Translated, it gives CASSYPSNEQYF.

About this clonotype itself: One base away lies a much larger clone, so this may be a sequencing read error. CDR3 sequence: CASTGQGAFYEQYF. CDR3 sequence (DNA): TGTGCCAGCACCGGACAGGGGGCCTTCTACGAGCAGTACTTC. The chain combines TRBV2 with TRBJ2-7; 11 bases agree with TRBD1. The CDR3 totals 14 residues. Germline CDR1 reads SNHLY; CDR2 reads FYNNEI. With 7 bases clipped from V and 3 bases from J, the junction kept 5 bases outside the gene matches.

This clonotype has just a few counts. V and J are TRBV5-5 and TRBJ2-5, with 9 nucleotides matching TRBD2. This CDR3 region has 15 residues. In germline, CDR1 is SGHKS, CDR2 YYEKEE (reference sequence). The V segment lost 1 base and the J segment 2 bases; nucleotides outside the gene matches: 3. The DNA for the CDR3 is TGTGCCAGCAGCTTGCGAGCGGGAGGTCAAGAGACCCAGTACTTC. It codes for CASSLRAGGQETQYF.

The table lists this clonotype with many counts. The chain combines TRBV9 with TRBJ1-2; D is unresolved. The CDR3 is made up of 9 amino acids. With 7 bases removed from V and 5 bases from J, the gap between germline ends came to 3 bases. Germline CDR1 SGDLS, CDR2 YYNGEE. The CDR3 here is CASVYGYTF. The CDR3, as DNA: TGTGCCAGCGTGTATGGCTACACCTTC.

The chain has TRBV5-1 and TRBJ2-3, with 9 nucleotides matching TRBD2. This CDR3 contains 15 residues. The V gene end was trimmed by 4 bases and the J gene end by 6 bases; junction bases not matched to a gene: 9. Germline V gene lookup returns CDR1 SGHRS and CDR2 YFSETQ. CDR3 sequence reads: CASSIGGGAGDTQYF. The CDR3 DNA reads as TGCGCCAGCAGCATTGGCGGGGGGGCCGGTGATACGCAGTATTTT.

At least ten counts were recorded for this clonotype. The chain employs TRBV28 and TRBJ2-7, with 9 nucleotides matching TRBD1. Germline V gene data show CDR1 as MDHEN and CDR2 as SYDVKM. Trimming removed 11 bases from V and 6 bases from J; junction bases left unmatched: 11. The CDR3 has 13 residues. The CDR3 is CAWSSGQGLEQYF. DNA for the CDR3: TGTGCCTGGAGCTCGGGACAGGGTCTCGAGCAGTACTTC.

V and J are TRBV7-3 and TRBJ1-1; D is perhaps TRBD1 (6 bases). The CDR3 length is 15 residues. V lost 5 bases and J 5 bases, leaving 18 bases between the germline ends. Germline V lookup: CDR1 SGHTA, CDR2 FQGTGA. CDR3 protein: CASSQLGGRGTEAFF. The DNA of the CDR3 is TGTGCCAGCAGCCAACTCGGGGGGCGAGGAACTGAAGCTTTCTTT.

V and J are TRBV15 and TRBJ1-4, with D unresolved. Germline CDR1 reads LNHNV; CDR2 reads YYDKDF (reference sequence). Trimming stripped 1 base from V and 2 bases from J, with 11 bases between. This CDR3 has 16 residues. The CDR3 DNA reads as TGTGCCACCAGCAGAGCAGGAAGAAGCACTAATGAAAAACTGTTTTTT. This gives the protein CATSRAGRSTNEKLFF.

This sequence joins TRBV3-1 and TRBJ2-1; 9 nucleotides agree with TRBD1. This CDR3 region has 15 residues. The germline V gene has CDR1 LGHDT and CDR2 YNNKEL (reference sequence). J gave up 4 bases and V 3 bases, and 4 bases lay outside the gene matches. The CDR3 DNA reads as TGTGCCAGCAGCCACCGGGACAGGGTTTACAATGAGCAGTTCTTC. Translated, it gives CASSHRDRVYNEQFF.

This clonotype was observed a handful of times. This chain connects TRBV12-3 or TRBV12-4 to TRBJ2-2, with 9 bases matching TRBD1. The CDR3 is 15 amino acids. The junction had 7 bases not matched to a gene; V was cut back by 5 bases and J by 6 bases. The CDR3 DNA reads TGTGCCAGCAGTAGGGGACAGGGAGGTCCCGGGGAGCTGTTTTTT. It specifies CASSRGQGGPGELFF.

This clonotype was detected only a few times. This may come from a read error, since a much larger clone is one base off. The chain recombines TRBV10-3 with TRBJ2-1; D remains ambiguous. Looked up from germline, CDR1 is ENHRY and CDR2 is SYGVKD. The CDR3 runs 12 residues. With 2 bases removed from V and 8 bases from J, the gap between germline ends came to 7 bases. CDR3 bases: TGTGCCATCAGTGAGCTAGGCTATGAGCAGTTCTTC. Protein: CAISELGYEQFF.

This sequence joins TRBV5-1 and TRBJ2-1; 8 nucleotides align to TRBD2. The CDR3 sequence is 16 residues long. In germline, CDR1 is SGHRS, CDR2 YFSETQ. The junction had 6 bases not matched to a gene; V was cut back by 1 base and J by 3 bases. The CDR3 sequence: CASSLTGRAGYNEQFF. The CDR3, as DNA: TGCGCCAGCAGCTTGACCGGGAGGGCCGGCTACAATGAGCAGTTCTTC.

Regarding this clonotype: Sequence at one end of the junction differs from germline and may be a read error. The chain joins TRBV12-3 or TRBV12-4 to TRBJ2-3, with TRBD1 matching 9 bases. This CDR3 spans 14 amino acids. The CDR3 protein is CASSLGQGTETQYF. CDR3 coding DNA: TGTGCCAGCAGTTTGGGACAGGGCACAGAGACGCAGTATTTT.

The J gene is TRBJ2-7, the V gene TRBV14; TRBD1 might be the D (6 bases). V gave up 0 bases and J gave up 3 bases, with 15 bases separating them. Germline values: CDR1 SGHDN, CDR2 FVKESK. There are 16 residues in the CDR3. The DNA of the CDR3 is TGTGCCAGCAGCCAAGATGGTAGTGAGGACAGCTACGAGCAGTACTTC. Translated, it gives CASSQDGSEDSYEQYF.